This TCR beta chain was sequenced for a study of blood T cell repertoires in COVID-19. Turning to the study itself: Sources were T cells, B-cell-depleted T cells, or PBMCs; the material itself was cDNA or gDNA.

The CDR3 is made up of 14 amino acids. From germline, CDR1 is SEHNR and CDR2 FQNEAQ (reference sequence). The J segment lost 1 base and the V segment lost 5 bases, leaving 4 bases of the junction unmatched. Those who participated ranged in age from roughly 18 to 90 years and resided in 20 to 25 US areas. Participants had their cohort set by participant-reported clinical history. In the 2 weeks before study entry, exposed participants met a COVID-19 case, which was PCR-confirmed or clinician-diagnosed. Only in-frame clones appear in the TCRdb table, and some are missing; sequencing was by immunoSEQ multiplex PCR. The sample includes hundreds of thousands of clones, about four fifths of them seen just once.

The V call is TRBV7-9, the J call TRBJ1-1; 7 bases line up with TRBD1. Sequenced input: PBMCs or T cells enriched from blood (not recorded which). This receptor was taken from a woman aged 45-59 years who had been exposed to COVID-19. The CDR3 is CASSKDRQNTEAFF. CDR3 DNA: TGTGCCAGCAGCAAGGACAGGCAGAACACTGAAGCTTTCTTT.